The T cell receptor (beta chain) under discussion was sequenced for a study of blood T cell repertoires in COVID-19. Looking at the study overall: Acute and convalescent COVID-19 samples came from the United States, Italy and Spain. From T cells, B-cell-depleted T cells, or PBMCs came the material, which was cDNA or gDNA.

Trimming took off 1 base at V and 0 bases at J, with 7 bases between the two ends. Germline lookup yields CDR1 SNHLY and CDR2 FYNNEI. This CDR3 has 15 amino acids. Original methodology: Reference gene primers were amplified, and this amplification served to estimate nucleated cell counts. Repertoires were generated with immunoSEQ multiplex PCR, while TCRdb's copy carries only in-frame clones and drops some. The V and J calls and clone size are taken from that table; D and trimming were inferred from the DNA. The table includes about 99,000 clones, roughly 90% detected once. The receptor comes from a human donor in a cohort sampled during active COVID-19. Specimen: peripheral blood. The chain joins TRBV2 to TRBJ2-1; the D is unclear. The CDR3 loop is CASSEGYSSYNEQFF. As DNA, the CDR3 is TGTGCCAGCAGTGAAGGTTATAGCTCCTACAATGAGCAGTTCTTC.